This T cell receptor (beta chain) appears in the sequencing data of a study of blood T cell repertoires in COVID-19. There are 17 residues in the CDR3. Some clones are missing from TCRdb's copy, which holds only in-frame ones; the method was immunoSEQ multiplex PCR. Altogether 400,000 to 450,000 clones are present, approximately 90% being singletons, with the ten largest covering about 1.6%. In this sample, this clone turned up once. V gene TRBV12-1 combines with J gene TRBJ1-5; the table's D call TRBD1 went unverified against the DNA. TRBV12-1 is classified as a pseudogene. Sequenced: peripheral blood. The receptor's source is a woman between 40 and 50 years old with COVID-19, enrolled during active disease. In nucleotides, the CDR3 is TGTGCCGGTCAAACAGGGGGCGAATCTGTTAGCAATCAGCCCCAGCATTTT. Translating gives CAGQTGGESVSNQPQHF.